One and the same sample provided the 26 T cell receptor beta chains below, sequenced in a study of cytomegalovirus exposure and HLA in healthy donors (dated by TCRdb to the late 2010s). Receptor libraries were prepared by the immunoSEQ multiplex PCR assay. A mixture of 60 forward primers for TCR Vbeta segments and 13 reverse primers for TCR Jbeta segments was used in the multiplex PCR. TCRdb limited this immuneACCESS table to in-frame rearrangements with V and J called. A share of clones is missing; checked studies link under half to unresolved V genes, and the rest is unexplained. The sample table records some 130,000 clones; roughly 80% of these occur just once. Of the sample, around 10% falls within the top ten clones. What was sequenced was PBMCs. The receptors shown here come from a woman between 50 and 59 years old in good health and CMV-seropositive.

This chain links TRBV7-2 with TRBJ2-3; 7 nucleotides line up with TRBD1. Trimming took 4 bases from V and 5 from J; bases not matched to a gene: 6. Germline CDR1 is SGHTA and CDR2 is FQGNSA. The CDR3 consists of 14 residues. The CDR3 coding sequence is TGTGCCAGCAGCTCCGGACAGGTCGGAGATACGCAGTATTTT. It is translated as CASSSGQVGDTQYF.

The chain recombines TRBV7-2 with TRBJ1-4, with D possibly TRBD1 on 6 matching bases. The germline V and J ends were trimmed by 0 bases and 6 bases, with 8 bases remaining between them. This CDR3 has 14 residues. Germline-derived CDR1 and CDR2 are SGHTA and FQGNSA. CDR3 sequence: CASSLAQGYEKLFF. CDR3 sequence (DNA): TGTGCCAGCAGCTTAGCACAGGGATATGAAAAACTGTTTTTT.

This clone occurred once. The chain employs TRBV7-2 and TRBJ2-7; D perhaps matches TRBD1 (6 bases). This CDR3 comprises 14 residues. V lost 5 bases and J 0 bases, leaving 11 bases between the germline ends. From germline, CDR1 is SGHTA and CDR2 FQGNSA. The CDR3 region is CASSPQGSSYEQYF. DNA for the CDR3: TGTGCCAGCAGCCCACAGGGTAGCTCCTACGAGCAGTACTTC.

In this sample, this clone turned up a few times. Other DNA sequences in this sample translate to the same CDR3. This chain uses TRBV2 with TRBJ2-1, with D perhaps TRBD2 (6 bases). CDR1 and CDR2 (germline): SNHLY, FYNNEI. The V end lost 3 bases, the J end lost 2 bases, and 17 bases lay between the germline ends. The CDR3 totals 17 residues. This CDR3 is CASSEGRRGFTYNEQFF. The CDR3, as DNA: TGTGCCAGCAGTGAGGGTCGGCGGGGTTTTACCTACAATGAGCAGTTCTTC.

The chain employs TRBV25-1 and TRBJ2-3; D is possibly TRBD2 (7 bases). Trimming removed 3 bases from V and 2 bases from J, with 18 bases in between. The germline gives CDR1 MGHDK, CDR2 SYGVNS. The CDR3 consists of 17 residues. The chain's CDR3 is CASSEGTGGLITDTQYF. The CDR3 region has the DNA TGTGCCAGCAGTGAGGGCACCGGGGGGCTCATCACAGATACGCAGTATTTT.

CDR3 amino acids: CASSSRGRGAETQYF. The CDR3 DNA reads TGTGCCAGCAGCTCTAGGGGAAGGGGCGCAGAGACCCAGTACTTC. The V call is TRBV5-8, the J call TRBJ2-5; maybe TRBD1 (5 bases). The V and J ends lost 3 bases and 4 bases respectively, with 16 bases between them. CDR3 length equals 15 residues. The germline CDR1 and CDR2 sequences are SGHTS and YDEGEE.

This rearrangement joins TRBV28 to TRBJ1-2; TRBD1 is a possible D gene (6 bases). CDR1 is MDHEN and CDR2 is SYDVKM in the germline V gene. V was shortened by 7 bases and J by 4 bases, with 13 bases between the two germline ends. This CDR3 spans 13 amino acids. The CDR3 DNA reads TGTGCCAGCACCTTACAGGGTTTCTATGGCTACACCTTC. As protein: CASTLQGFYGYTF.

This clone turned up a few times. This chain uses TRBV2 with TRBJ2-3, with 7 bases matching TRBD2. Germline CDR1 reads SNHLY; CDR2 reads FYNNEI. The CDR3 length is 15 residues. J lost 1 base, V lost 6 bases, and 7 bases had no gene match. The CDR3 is CASRPLTSGTDTQYF. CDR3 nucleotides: TGTGCCAGCAGACCGCTCACTAGCGGCACAGATACGCAGTATTTT.

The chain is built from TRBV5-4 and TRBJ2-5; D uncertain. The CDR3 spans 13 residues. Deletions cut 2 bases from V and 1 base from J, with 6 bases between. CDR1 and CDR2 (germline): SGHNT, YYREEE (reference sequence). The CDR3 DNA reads TGTGCCAGCAGCTTTATTCCCCAAGAGACCCAGTACTTC. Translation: CASSFIPQETQYF.

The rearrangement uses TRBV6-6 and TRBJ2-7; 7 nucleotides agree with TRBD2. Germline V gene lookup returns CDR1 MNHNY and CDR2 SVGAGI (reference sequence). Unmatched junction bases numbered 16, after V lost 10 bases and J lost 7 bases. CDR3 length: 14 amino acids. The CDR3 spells CATNGRDYNEEQYF. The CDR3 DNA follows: TGTGCCACCAATGGCAGGGACTACAACGAGGAGCAGTACTTC.

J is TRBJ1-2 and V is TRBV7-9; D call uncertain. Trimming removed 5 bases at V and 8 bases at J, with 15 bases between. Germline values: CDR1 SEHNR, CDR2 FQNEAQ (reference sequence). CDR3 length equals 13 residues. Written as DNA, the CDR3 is TGTGCCAGCAGCCCCAGTCCAGGCTGGGGCTACACCTTC. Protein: CASSPSPGWGYTF.

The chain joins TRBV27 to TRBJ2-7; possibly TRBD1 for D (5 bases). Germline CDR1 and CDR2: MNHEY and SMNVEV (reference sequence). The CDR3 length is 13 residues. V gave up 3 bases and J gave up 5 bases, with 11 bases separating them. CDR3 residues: CASSFTGGHEQYF. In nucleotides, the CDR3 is TGTGCCAGCAGTTTTACAGGCGGCCACGAGCAGTACTTC.

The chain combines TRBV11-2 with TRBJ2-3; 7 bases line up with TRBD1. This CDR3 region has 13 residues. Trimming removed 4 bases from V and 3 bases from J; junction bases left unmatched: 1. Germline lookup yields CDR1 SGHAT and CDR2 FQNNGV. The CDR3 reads CASSSTGTDTQYF. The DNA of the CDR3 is TGTGCCAGCAGCTCGACAGGGACAGATACGCAGTATTTT. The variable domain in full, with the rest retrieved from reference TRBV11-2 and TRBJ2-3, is EAGVAQSPRYKIIEKRQSVAFWCNPISGHATLYWYQQILGQGPKLLIQFQNNGVVDDSQLPKDRFSAERLKGVDSTLKIQPAKLEDSAVYLCASSSTGTDTQYFGPGTRLTVL.

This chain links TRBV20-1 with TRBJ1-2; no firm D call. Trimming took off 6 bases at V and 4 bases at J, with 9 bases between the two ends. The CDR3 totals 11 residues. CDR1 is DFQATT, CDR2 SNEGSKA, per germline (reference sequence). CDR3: CSATVSYGYTF. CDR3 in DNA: TGCAGTGCCACGGTTAGCTATGGCTACACCTTC.

CDR3 in DNA: TGTGCCAGCAGCGTAGCTGGGACAGGGACCGAGACCCAGTACTTC. It codes for CASSVAGTGTETQYF. This chain uses TRBV9 with TRBJ2-5, with 9 bases fitting TRBD1. Trimming removed 0 bases from V and 5 bases from J; junction bases left unmatched: 5. CDR1 and CDR2 (germline): SGDLS, YYNGEE. The length of the CDR3 is 15 residues.

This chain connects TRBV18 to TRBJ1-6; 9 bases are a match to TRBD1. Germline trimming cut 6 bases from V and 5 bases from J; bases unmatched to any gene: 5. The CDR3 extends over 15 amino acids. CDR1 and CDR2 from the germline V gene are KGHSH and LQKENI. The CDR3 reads CASSPGQGNNSPLHF. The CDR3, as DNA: TGTGCCAGCTCCCCCGGACAGGGGAATAATTCACCCCTCCACTTT.

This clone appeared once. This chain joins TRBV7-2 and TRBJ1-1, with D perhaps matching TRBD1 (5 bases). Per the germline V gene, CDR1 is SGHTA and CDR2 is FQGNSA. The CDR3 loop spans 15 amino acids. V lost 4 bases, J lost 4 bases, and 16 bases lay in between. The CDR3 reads CASSSTGVPGTEAFF. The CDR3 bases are TGTGCCAGCAGCTCCACGGGGGTTCCGGGCACTGAAGCTTTCTTT.

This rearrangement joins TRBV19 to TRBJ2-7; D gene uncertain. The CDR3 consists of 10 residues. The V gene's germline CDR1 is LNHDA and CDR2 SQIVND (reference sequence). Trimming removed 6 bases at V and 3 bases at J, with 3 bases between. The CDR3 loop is CASSHYEQYF. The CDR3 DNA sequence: TGTGCCAGTAGCCACTACGAGCAGTACTTC.

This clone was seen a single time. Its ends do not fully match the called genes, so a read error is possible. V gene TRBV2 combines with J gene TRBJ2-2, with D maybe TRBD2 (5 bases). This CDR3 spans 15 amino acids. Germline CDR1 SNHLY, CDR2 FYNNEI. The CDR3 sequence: CASSVGRSGTGELSF. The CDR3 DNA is TGTGCCAGCTCAGTAGGCCGGAGCGGCACCGGGGAGCTGTCTTTT.

CDR3 residues: CASSETTGIGEKLFF. In DNA form, the CDR3 reads TGCGCCAGCAGTGAGACGACAGGGATCGGTGAAAAACTGTTTTTT. This chain uses TRBV10-2 with TRBJ1-4, with 7 bases that match TRBD1. V trimming: 2 bases; J trimming: 7 bases; junction bases outside the gene matches: 7. The CDR3 is made up of 15 amino acids. Per germline, CDR1 WSHSY and CDR2 SAAADI.

For the CDR3, the DNA is TGTGCCAGCAGCGTAGGGACAGGTGATGTGGCGGGTGGCTACACCTTC. As protein: CASSVGTGDVAGGYTF. The V gene is TRBV9, the J gene TRBJ1-2; TRBD1 aligns across 7 bases. This CDR3 has 16 residues. The V gene's germline CDR1 is SGDLS and CDR2 YYNGEE. Trimming cost V 0 bases and J 7 bases; bases outside gene matches: 12.

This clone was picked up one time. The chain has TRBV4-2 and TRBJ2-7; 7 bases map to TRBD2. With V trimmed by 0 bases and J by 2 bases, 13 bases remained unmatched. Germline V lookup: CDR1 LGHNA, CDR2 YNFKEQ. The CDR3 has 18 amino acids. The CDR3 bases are TGTGCCAGCAGCCAAGATACGGCGGGGAGGGCGACAACCTACGAGCAGTACTTC. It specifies CASSQDTAGRATTYEQYF.

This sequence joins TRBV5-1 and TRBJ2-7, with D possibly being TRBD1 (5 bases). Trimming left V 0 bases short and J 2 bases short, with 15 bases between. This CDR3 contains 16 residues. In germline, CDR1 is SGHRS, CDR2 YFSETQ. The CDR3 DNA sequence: TGCGCCAGCAGCTTGGACCTTTATCAGGGTGCCTACGAGCAGTACTTC. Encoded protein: CASSLDLYQGAYEQYF.

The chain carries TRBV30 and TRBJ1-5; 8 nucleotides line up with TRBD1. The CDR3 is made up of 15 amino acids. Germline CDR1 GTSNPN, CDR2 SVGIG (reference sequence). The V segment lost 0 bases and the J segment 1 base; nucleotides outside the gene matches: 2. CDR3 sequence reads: CAWSVQGGSNQPQHF. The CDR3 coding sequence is TGTGCCTGGAGTGTACAGGGGGGGAGCAATCAGCCCCAGCATTTT.

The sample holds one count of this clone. The CDR3 nucleotides are TGTGCCAGCAGTTCGGCCCTAGCCACTAATGAAAAACTGTTTTTT. It yields the protein CASSSALATNEKLFF. The rearrangement links TRBV28 to TRBJ1-4; D ambiguous. The germline V and J ends were trimmed by 4 bases and 2 bases, with 11 bases remaining between them. Germline values: CDR1 MDHEN, CDR2 SYDVKM. This CDR3 spans 15 amino acids.

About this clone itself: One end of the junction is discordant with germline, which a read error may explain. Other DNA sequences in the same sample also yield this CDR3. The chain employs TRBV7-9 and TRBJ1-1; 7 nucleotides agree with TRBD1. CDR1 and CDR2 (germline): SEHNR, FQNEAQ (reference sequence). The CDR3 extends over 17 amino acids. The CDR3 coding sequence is TGTGCCAGCAGCTCAAACACACTGGCGACAGGGAACACTGAAGCTTTCTTC. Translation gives CASSSNTLATGNTEAFF.